This T cell receptor beta chain originates from a study of blood T cell repertoires in COVID-19. The authors' processing: Researchers report that nucleated cell counts were estimated from reference gene primer amplification. The protocol was immunoSEQ multiplex PCR, while the TCRdb copy is restricted to in-frame clones and leaves out a portion. V and J calls and clone size are as listed in that table; D and trimming were resolved from the DNA. The sample lists 150,000 to 200,000 clones, 87% occurring once. The CDR3 spans 13 residues. The junction had 4 bases not matched to a gene; V was cut back by 6 bases and J by 4 bases. The germline V gene has CDR1 MNHEY and CDR2 SVGAGI. This clone was seen a single time.

The chain has TRBV6-5 and TRBJ1-2; 8 bases agree with TRBD1. Input material: peripheral blood. This TCR came from a woman between 50 and 59 years old with acute or convalescent COVID-19. The CDR3 loop reads CASREDRAYGYTF. The CDR3 region has the DNA TGTGCCAGCAGGGAGGACAGGGCCTATGGCTACACCTTC.